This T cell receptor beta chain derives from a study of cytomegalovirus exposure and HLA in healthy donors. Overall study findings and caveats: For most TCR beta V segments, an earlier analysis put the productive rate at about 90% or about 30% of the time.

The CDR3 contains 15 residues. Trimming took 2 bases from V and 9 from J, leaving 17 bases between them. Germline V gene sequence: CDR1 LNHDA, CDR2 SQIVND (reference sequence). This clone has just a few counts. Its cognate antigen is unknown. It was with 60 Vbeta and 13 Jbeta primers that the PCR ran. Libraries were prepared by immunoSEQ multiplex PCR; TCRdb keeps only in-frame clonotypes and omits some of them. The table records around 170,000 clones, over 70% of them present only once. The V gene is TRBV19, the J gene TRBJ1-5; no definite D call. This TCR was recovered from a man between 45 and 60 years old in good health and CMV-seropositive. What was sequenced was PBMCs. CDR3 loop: CASSISGFRRRPQHF. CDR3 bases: TGTGCCAGTAGTATATCGGGTTTTCGTAGGAGGCCCCAGCATTTT.